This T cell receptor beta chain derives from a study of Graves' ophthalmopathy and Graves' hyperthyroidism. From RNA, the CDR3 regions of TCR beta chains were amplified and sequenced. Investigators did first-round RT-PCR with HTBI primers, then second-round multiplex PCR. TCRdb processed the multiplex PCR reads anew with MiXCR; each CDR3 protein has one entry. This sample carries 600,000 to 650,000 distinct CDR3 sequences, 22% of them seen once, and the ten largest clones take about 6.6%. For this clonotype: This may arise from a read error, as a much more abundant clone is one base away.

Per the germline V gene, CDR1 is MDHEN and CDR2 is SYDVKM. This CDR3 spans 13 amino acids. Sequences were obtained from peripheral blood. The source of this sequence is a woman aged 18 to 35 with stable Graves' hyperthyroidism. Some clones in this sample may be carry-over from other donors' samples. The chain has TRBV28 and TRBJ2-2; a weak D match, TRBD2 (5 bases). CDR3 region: CASPAANTGELVF. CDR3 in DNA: TGTGCCAGCCCCGCCGCAAACACCGGGGAGCTGGTTTTT.